The clone carrying this TCR beta chain was found many times. Its antigen is unidentified. This entry belongs to a study of T cells in Graves' hyperthyroidism and ophthalmopathy. General study points: A 13 V-J model separated ophthalmopathy from stable hyperthyroidism.

With 8 bases clipped from V and 8 bases from J, the junction kept 8 bases outside the gene matches. This CDR3 region has 11 residues. Looked up from germline, CDR1 is DFQATT and CDR2 is SNEGSKA (reference sequence). RNA transcripts were the template for amplifying TCR beta CDR3 regions. With the HTBI primer set, the TCR CDR3 went through a first round of RT-PCR. Each CDR3 protein gets one entry after TCRdb re-called the multiplex PCR reads with MiXCR. This table holds approximately 520,000 distinct CDR3 sequences, about 24% found once. Each ophthalmopathy patient scored at least 3 on the Clinical Activity Score and at least 4 on NOSPECS grade, with duration under 3 months. Lactation, pregnancy, other autoimmune disease or uncontrolled infection excluded patients.

This TCR was sampled from a woman aged 30 to 39 with Graves' ophthalmopathy. The chain combines TRBV20-1 with TRBJ1-1; TRBD1 agrees at 7 bases. Specimen: blood. The CDR3 protein is CSPGGTAEAFF. The CDR3 coding sequence is TGCAGTCCCGGCGGGACAGCCGAAGCTTTCTTT.